The clone carrying this T cell receptor beta chain was counted at least ten times. The antigen is unknown. This sample is drawn from a study of identical twins. General study points: Whereas memory repertoires showed no such difference, abundant cord blood beta clonotypes carried fewer insertions. Twins shared beta out-of-frame sequences in excess, but this excess was weaker.

The CDR3 runs 13 residues. Trimming removed 3 bases from V and 10 bases from J, with 13 bases in between. Via MiXCR, TCRdb re-called the 5' RACE reads, giving one row per CDR3 protein. The sample includes around 960,000 distinct CDR3 sequences, approximately 13% seen only once; the top ten take about 1.6%. The same data also went into a second study, on yellow fever vaccine responses in identical twins. That report adds: Twins' vaccine T cell response reportedly seemed partly convergent, partly personalized.

The TCR originated in a young woman in good health. This sequence joins TRBV12-3 or TRBV12-4 and TRBJ2-1; D unresolved. Material: PBMCs. In DNA form, the CDR3 reads TGTGCCAGCAGTTTTTCCCTCGGGTACGAGCAGTTCTTC. Translation: CASSFSLGYEQFF.